The sequence of this TCR beta chain was determined in a study of blood T cell repertoires in COVID-19. Study-level background: There were acute and convalescent COVID-19 samples, and they came from the United States, Italy and Spain. The cDNA or gDNA used as material had been derived from T cells, B-cell-depleted T cells, or PBMCs.

This clone came up once. V was shortened by 3 bases and J by 1 base, with 13 bases between the two germline ends. CDR3 length equals 16 residues. CDR1 LNHDA and CDR2 SQIVND come from the germline V gene (reference sequence). Sequencing used immunoSEQ multiplex PCR; TCRdb keeps in-frame clones, though not all of them. The sample lists under 250,000 clones; more than 65% were seen once. Material for sequencing was peripheral blood. This sequence joins TRBV19 and TRBJ2-1; TRBD1 might be the D (7 bases). This clonotype originated in a man aged 50-59 years with active or convalescent COVID-19. CDR3 in DNA: TGTGCCAGTAGTATCGTCAGGGGGGATTCCTACAATGAGCAGTTCTTC. It is translated as CASSIVRGDSYNEQFF. Full variable domain (outside the CDR3, taken from reference TRBV19 and TRBJ2-1): DGGITQSPKYLFRKEGQNVTLSCEQNLNHDAMYWYRQDPGQGLRLIYYSQIVNDFQKGDIAEGYSVSREKKESFPLTVTSAQKNPTAFYLCASSIVRGDSYNEQFFGPGTRLTVL.